These T cell receptor beta chains were read from a single sample in a study of cytomegalovirus exposure and HLA in healthy donors. TCRdb's copy holds only in-frame clones and misses some; the assay was immunoSEQ multiplex PCR. Among 200,000 or so clones listed, 55% to 75% were seen once. The material sequenced was PBMCs. These TCRs come from a middle-aged man in good health and CMV-seropositive. Each CDR3 is given with its conserved first and last residue. Fields, in order: V gene, clone size, J gene, D gene, CDR3 protein, CDR3 DNA. D genes are given only for firm matches. The listing skips clone size in some rows; elsewhere it reads once, few, many or a size class.

TRBV7-9	.	TRBJ1-1	TRBD1	CASSFGQGGAEAFF	TGTGCCAGCAGCTTTGGACAGGGAGGCGCTGAAGCTTTCTTT
TRBV19	few	TRBJ2-2	.	CASLRDKTNTGELFF	TGTGCCAGCCTCCGGGACAAAACGAACACCGGGGAGCTGTTTTTT
TRBV4-1	.	TRBJ2-5	TRBD1	CASSPGTTGKETQYF	TGCGCCAGCAGCCCCGGTACGACAGGGAAAGAGACCCAGTACTTC
TRBV2	.	TRBJ2-7	TRBD2	CASNPGLAVKQYF	TGTGCCAGCAACCCGGGACTAGCGGTTAAGCAGTACTTC
TRBV28	few	TRBJ2-7	.	CASSSPLEQYF	TGTGCCAGCAGTTCTCCCCTAGAGCAGTACTTC
TRBV7-6	.	TRBJ1-4	.	CASSSNPDGGGIVQEKLFF	TGTGCCAGCAGCTCCAACCCGGACGGGGGTGGAATAGTGCAGGAAAAACTGTTTTTT
TRBV28	.	TRBJ2-1	TRBD2	CASSFRGGLAFPNEQFF	TGTGCCAGCAGTTTTAGGGGGGGACTAGCGTTTCCCAATGAGCAGTTCTTC
TRBV5-1	.	TRBJ2-5	.	CASSLEGGFQETQYF	TGCGCCAGCAGCTTGGAGGGGGGGTTCCAAGAGACCCAGTACTTC
TRBV15	.	TRBJ1-2	TRBD1	CATSRGMDREHGYTF	TGTGCCACCAGCAGAGGGATGGACAGGGAACATGGCTACACCTTC
TRBV4-1	.	TRBJ2-5	TRBD1	CASSQGPGQGFEETQYF	TGCGCCAGCAGCCAAGGCCCCGGACAGGGGTTTGAAGAGACCCAGTACTTC
TRBV5-1	.	TRBJ1-3	.	CASSPQGSGNTIYF	TGCGCCAGCAGCCCACAGGGCTCTGGAAACACCATATATTTT
TRBV5-1	.	TRBJ2-1	.	CASSLFLDNEQFF	TGCGCCAGCAGCTTGTTTCTTGACAATGAGCAGTTCTTC
TRBV4-1	.	TRBJ2-7	.	CASSRPTRGKYEQYF	TGCGCCAGCAGCCGACCGACAAGGGGGAAGTACGAGCAGTACTTC
TRBV19	.	TRBJ2-1	TRBD2	CASSTGLAEQFF	TGTGCCAGTAGTACGGGACTAGCGGAGCAGTTCTTC
TRBV6-5	.	TRBJ2-7	TRBD2	CASSPGGVESYEQYF	TGTGCCAGCAGCCCGGGGGGGGTCGAATCCTACGAGCAGTACTTC
TRBV4-2	.	TRBJ2-7	TRBD2	CASSPLAGAREQYF	TGTGCCAGCAGCCCTTTAGCGGGGGCTCGGGAGCAGTACTTC
TRBV25-1	.	TRBJ2-1	.	CASTGAGKHEQFF	TGTGCCAGCACTGGGGCAGGGAAACATGAGCAGTTCTTC
TRBV5-1	.	TRBJ2-1	.	CASSLPPGGTIYNEQFF	TGCGCCAGCAGCTTGCCTCCCGGGGGAACGATCTACAATGAGCAGTTCTTC
TRBV6-1	.	TRBJ1-5	.	CASSETGNQPQHF	TGTGCCAGCAGTGAGACCGGGAATCAGCCCCAGCATTTT
TRBV27	.	TRBJ2-5	.	CASSSTGNGETQYF	TGTGCCAGCAGTTCCACAGGGAACGGGGAGACCCAGTACTTC
TRBV19	once	TRBJ1-5	.	CASTRNSNQPQHF	TGTGCCAGTACTAGAAATAGCAATCAGCCCCAGCATTTT
TRBV19	.	TRBJ1-2	.	CASSHTLDTIYGYTF	TGTGCCAGTAGTCACACCCTCGACACCATCTATGGCTACACCTTC
TRBV6-1	few	TRBJ2-7	TRBD2	CASTRGVEQYF	TGTGCCAGCACTCGGGGGGTCGAGCAGTACTTC
TRBV5-1	.	TRBJ1-3	.	CASSRYDRSSGNTIYF	TGCGCCAGCAGCCGGTACGACAGGAGCTCTGGAAACACCATATATTTT
TRBV6-5	.	TRBJ2-7	.	CASMGQPPYEQYF	TGTGCCAGCATGGGGCAGCCTCCCTACGAGCAGTACTTC
TRBV27	.	TRBJ1-2	TRBD1	CASRPGQSFYGYTF	TGTGCCAGCAGACCGGGACAGTCCTTCTATGGCTACACCTTC
TRBV28	.	TRBJ1-2	TRBD1	CASSPSGQGYGYTF	TGTGCCAGCAGTCCTTCCGGACAGGGCTATGGCTACACCTTC
TRBV5-1	few	TRBJ1-2	.	CASSLRGEVYGYTF	TGCGCCAGCAGCCTTCGGGGTGAAGTCTATGGCTACACCTTC
TRBV7-8	.	TRBJ2-2	TRBD1	CASSPGGSTGELFF	TGTGCCAGCAGCCCAGGGGGTTCCACCGGGGAGCTGTTTTTT
TRBV7-2	.	TRBJ1-6	.	CAGGGSNSPLHF	TGTGCGGGCGGAGGGTCTAATTCACCCCTCCACTTT
TRBV9	few	TRBJ2-7	.	CASSVEGGGFYEQYF	TGTGCCAGCAGCGTAGAGGGAGGGGGTTTCTACGAGCAGTACTTC
TRBV5-1	.	TRBJ2-7	TRBD2	CASSLAASGGAGEQYF	TGCGCCAGCAGCTTGGCGGCTAGCGGGGGGGCGGGAGAGCAGTACTTC
TRBV5-1	once	TRBJ2-3	TRBD2	CASSLQSSGGADTQYF	TGCGCCAGCAGCTTGCAATCTAGCGGGGGGGCAGATACGCAGTATTTT
TRBV7-9	.	TRBJ2-1	TRBD2	CASFSGVSYNEQFF	TGTGCCAGCTTTAGCGGGGTCTCCTACAATGAGCAGTTCTTC
TRBV5-5	.	TRBJ1-2	.	CASSLASLSGDYGYTF	TGTGCCAGCAGCTTGGCTTCGCTCTCGGGGGACTATGGCTACACCTTC
TRBV25-1	.	TRBJ1-2	.	CASSESSGSNYGYTF	TGTGCCAGCAGTGAATCCTCAGGGTCTAACTATGGCTACACCTTC
TRBV7-3	few	TRBJ2-3	TRBD2	CASRLTSGGTDTQYF	TGTGCCAGCAGGCTCACTAGCGGGGGTACAGATACGCAGTATTTT
TRBV2	.	TRBJ1-4	.	CASSEGSMGLTNEKLFF	TGTGCCAGCAGTGAAGGTTCAATGGGGCTAACTAATGAAAAACTGTTTTTT
TRBV9	few	TRBJ2-1	.	CASGSSSYNEQFF	TGTGCCAGCGGGAGTAGCTCCTACAATGAGCAGTTCTTC
TRBV7-9	.	TRBJ2-7	.	CSSSLTSGSYYEQYF	TGTTCCAGCAGCCTGACCTCCGGGAGTTACTACGAGCAGTACTTC
TRBV19	.	TRBJ2-5	TRBD1	CASSQTGGTETQYF	TGTGCCAGTAGTCAGACAGGGGGGACGGAGACCCAGTACTTC
TRBV5-1	.	TRBJ2-5	TRBD2	CASSLVTSGGALYQETQYF	TGCGCCAGCAGCTTGGTGACTAGCGGGGGGGCCTTGTACCAAGAGACCCAGTACTTC
TRBV11-3	.	TRBJ2-3	.	CASSPGDRDTQYF	TGTGCCAGCAGCCCAGGGGATCGAGATACGCAGTATTTT
TRBV19	.	TRBJ1-1	.	CASIPTGNTEAFF	TGTGCCAGTATTCCGACAGGGAACACTGAAGCTTTCTTT